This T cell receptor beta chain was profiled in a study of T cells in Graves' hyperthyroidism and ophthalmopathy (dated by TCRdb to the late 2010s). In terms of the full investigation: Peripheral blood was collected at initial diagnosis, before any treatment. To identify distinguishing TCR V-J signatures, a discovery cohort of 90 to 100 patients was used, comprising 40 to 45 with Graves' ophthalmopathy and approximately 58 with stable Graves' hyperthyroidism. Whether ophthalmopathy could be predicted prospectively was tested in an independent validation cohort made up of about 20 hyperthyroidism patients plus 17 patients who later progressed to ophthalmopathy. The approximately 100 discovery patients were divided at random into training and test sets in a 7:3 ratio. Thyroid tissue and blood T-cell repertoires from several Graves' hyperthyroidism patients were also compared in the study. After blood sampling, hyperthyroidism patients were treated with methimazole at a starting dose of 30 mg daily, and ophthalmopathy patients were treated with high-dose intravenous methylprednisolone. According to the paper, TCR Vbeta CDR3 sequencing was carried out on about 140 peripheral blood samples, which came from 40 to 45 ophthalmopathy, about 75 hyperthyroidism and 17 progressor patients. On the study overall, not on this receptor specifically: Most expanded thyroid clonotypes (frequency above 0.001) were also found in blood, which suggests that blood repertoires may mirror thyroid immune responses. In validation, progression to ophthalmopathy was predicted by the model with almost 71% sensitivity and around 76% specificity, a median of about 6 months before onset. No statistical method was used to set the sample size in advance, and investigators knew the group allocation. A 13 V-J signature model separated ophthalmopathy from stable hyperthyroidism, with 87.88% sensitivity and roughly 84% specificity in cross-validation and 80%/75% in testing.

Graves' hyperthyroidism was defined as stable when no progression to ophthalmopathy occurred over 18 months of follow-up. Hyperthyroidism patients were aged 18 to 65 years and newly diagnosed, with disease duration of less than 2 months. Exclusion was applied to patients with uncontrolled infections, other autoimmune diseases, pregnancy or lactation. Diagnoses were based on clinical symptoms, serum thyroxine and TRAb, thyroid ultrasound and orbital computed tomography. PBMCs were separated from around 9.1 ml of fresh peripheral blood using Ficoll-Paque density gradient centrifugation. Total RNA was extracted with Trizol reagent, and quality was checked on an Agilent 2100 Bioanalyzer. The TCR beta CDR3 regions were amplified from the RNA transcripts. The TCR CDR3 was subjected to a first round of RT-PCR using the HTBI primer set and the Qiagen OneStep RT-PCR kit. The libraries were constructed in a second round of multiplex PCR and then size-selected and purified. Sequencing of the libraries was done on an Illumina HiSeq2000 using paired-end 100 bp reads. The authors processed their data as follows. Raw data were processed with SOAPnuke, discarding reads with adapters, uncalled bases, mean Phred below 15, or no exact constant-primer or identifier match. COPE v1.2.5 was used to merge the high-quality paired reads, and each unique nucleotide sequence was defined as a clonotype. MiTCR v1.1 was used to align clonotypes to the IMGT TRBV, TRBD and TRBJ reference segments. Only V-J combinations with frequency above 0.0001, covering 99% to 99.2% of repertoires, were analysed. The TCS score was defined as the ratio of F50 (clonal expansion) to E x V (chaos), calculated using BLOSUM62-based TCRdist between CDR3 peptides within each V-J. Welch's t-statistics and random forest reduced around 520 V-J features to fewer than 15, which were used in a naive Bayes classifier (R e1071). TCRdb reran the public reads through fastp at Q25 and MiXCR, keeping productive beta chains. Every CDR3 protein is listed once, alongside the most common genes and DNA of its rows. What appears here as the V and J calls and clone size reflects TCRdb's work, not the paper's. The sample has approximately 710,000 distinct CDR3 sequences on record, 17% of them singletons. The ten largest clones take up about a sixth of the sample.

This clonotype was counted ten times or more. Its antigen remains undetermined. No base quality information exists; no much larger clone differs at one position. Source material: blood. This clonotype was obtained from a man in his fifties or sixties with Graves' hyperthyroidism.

The DNA sequence reads TGTGCCAGCAGTTTACCCGGACAGGCTAGTGGCTACACCTTC. This translates into CASSLPGQASGYTF. The chain couples TRBV28 to TRBJ1-2; TRBD1 fits 7 bases in the junction. V is pruned by 2 bases and J by 7 bases, leaving 7 bases of the junction without a gene match. Per the germline V gene, MDHEN is the CDR1 and SYDVKM is the CDR2. The CDR3 runs 14 amino acids, cysteine and phenylalanine included. The retained sequence is limited to the CDR3, 42 bases, with the frame set at the first base.